A selection of T cell receptor beta chains follows, all from one sample in a study of blood T cell repertoires in COVID-19. Here immunoSEQ multiplex PCR was the method, and the copy in TCRdb shows in-frame clones only, minus some. The data contain some 150,000 clones, 83% of them singletons. Sample: peripheral blood. These receptors were obtained from a woman aged 60 to 75 with COVID-19, enrolled during active disease. Both conserved end residues are part of each CDR3. A D gene is named only where the DNA matches it firmly. Size is omitted from some rows. Given values are once, few, many or a class for expanded clones.

cdr3_length: 14; v_call: TRBV7-9; clone_size: .; d_call: .; j_call: TRBJ2-3; cdr3_nt: TGTGCCAGCAGCTTAGGAGCAGGATCAGATACGCAGTATTTT; cdr3_aa: CASSLGAGSDTQYF
cdr3_length: 18; v_call: TRBV24-1; clone_size: .; d_call: TRBD2; j_call: TRBJ2-1; cdr3_nt: TGTGCCACCAGTGTCTGGACTAGCGGGGAGGCGGGTTACAATGAGCAGTTCTTC; cdr3_aa: CATSVWTSGEAGYNEQFF
cdr3_length: 17; v_call: TRBV5-1; clone_size: .; d_call: TRBD2; j_call: TRBJ2-1; cdr3_nt: TGCGCCAGCAGCTTCGGGAGTCTAGCGGGGATTTACAATGAGCAGTTCTTC; cdr3_aa: CASSFGSLAGIYNEQFF
cdr3_length: 14; v_call: TRBV29-1; clone_size: .; d_call: .; j_call: TRBJ2-2; cdr3_nt: TGCAGCGTTAGGAGCCATTTGAACACCGGGGAGCTGTTTTTT; cdr3_aa: CSVRSHLNTGELFF
cdr3_length: 14; v_call: TRBV7-3; clone_size: .; d_call: TRBD1; j_call: TRBJ1-1; cdr3_nt: TGTGCCAGCAGCTTAGACAGGGGAGGGACTGAAGCTTTCTTT; cdr3_aa: CASSLDRGGTEAFF
cdr3_length: 14; v_call: TRBV7-2; clone_size: once; d_call: TRBD1; j_call: TRBJ1-1; cdr3_nt: TGTGCCAGCAGGGGGGACAGGGTGGGCACTGAAGCTTTCTTT; cdr3_aa: CASRGDRVGTEAFF
cdr3_length: 17; v_call: TRBV7-9; clone_size: once; d_call: TRBD2; j_call: TRBJ2-7; cdr3_nt: TGTGCCAGCAGCTCCCAAGGGGGACTAGCGGTACTGAGGGAGCAGTACTTC; cdr3_aa: CASSSQGGLAVLREQYF
cdr3_length: 13; v_call: TRBV6-1; clone_size: .; d_call: .; j_call: TRBJ1-1; cdr3_nt: TGTGCCAGCAGTGAAGGCAGGGGCACTGAAGCTTTCTTT; cdr3_aa: CASSEGRGTEAFF
cdr3_length: 14; v_call: TRBV3-1/TRBV3-2; clone_size: .; d_call: TRBD1; j_call: TRBJ2-2; cdr3_nt: TGTGCCAGCCTAGTCGACAGGGCCACCGGGGAGCTGTTTTTT; cdr3_aa: CASLVDRATGELFF
cdr3_length: 15; v_call: TRBV18; clone_size: .; d_call: .; j_call: TRBJ1-1; cdr3_nt: TGTGCCAGCTCACCTATAACCAATAGGAACACTGAAGCTTTCTTT; cdr3_aa: CASSPITNRNTEAFF
cdr3_length: 15; v_call: TRBV9; clone_size: .; d_call: .; j_call: TRBJ1-1; cdr3_nt: TGTGCCAGCAGCCGCCTGTGGCAGGGTTCCACTGAAGCTTTCTTT; cdr3_aa: CASSRLWQGSTEAFF
cdr3_length: 16; v_call: TRBV9; clone_size: .; d_call: TRBD2; j_call: TRBJ2-1; cdr3_nt: TGTGCCAGCAGCGCTCTTACTAGCGGGGCCTACAATGAGCAGTTCTTC; cdr3_aa: CASSALTSGAYNEQFF